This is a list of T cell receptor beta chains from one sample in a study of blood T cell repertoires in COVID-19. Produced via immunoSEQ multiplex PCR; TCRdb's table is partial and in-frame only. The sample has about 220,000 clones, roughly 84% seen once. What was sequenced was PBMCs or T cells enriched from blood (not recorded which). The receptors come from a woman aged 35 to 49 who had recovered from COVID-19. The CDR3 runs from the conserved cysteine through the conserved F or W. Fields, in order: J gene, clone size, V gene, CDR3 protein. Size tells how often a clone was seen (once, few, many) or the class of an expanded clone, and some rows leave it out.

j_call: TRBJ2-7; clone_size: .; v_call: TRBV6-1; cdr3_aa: CASRPRRGGDEQYF
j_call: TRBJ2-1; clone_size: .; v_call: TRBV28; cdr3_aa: CASSQLSGEQFF
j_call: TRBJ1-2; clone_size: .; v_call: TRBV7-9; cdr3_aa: CASSDGTLQGYTF
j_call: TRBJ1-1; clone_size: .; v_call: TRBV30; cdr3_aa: CAWSVGEDTEAFF
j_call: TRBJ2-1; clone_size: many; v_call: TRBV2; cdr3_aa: CASRASELNEQFF
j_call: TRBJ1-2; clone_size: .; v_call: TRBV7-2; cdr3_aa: CASSLNTKDYGYTF
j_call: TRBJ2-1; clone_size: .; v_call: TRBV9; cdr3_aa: CASNPGQGSNEQFF
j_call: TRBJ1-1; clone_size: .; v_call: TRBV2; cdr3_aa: CASSAAGQSDTEAFF
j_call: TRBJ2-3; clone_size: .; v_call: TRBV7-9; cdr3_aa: CASSAESTDTQYF
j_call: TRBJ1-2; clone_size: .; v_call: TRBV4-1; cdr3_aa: CASSRGGARQGNYGYTF
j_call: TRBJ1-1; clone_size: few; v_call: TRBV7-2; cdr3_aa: CASTFRGGVNTEAFF
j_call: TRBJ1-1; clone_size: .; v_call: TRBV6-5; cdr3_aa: CASSTGFRAFF
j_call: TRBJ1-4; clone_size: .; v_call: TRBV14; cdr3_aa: CASGKGTDEKLFF
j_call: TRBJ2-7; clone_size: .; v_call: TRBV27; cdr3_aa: CASQRSGGGYEQYF
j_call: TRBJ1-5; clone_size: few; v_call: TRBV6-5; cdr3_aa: CASSQGLRQPQHF
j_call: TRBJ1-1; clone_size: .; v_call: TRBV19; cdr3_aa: CASSPRGDLAAFF
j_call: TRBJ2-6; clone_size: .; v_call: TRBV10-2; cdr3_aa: CASYSGTGLAGANVLTF
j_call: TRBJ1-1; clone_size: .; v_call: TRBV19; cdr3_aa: CASSIDSSGAFF
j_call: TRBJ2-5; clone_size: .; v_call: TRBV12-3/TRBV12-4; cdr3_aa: CASSSGQLETQYF
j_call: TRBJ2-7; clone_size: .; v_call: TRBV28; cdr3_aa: CASSPGLADSYEQYF
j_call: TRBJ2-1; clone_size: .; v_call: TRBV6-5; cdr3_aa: CASSYTGALNNEQFF
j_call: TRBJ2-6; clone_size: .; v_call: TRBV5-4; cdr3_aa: CASSLGQGIISGANVLTF
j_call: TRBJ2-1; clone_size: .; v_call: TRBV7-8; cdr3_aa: CASSLAYRNNEQFF
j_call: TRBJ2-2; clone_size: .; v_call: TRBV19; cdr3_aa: CASSMAGGWTGELFF
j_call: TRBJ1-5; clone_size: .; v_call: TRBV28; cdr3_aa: CASSLLTIRGNSNQPQHF
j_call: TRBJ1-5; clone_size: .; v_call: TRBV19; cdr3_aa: CASSTGTGFYSNQPQHF
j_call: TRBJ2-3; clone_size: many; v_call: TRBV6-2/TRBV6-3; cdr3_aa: CASSPALAAGETDTQYF
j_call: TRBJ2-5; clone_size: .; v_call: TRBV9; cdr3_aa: CASSDLGSEETQYF
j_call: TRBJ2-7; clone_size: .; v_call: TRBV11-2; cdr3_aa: CASSHPGEQYF
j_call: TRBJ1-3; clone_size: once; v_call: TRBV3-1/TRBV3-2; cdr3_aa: CASTRSGDGNTIYF
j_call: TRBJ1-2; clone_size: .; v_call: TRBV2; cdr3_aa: CASSPVRVDGYTF
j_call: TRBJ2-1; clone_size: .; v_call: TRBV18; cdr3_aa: CASSPPATSGTHEQFF
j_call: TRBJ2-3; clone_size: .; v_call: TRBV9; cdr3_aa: CASSPVGSGNMDTQYF
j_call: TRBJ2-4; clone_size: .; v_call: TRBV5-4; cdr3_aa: CASSGKQGPHKNIQYF
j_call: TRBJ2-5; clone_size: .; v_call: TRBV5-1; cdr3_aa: CASSTPGGETQYF
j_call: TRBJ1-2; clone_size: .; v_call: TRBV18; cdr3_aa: CASSPSGGDYGYTF
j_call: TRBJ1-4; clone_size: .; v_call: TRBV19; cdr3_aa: CASSTPVGTNEKLFF
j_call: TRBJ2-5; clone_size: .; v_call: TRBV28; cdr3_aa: CASSGTGETQYF
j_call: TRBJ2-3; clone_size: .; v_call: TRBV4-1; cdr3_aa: CASSQVRASGGWTDTQYF
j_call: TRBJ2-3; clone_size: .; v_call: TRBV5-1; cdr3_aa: CASSTTRDTQYF
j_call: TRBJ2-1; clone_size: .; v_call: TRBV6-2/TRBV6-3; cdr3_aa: CASSYSLGQRYNEQFF
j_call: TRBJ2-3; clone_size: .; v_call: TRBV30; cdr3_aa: CAWSVAGRDTQYF
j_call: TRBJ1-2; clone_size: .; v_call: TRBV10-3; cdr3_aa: CAIRQGLYHGYTF
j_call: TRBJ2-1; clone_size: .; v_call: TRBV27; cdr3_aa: CASSLDRGNEQFF
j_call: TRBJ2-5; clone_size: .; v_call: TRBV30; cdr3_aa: CAWSVLRYGRPKTQYF
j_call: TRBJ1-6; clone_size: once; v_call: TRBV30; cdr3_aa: CAWSTHTAQVDSPLHF
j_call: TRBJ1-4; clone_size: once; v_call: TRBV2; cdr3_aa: CASSEAYAGALSQNNEKLFF
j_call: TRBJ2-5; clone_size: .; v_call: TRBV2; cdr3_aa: CASSLEDQETQYF
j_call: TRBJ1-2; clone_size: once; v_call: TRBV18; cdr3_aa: CASSDDRNYGYTF
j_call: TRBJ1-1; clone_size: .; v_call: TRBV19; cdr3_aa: CASSIIRHRGLTEAFF
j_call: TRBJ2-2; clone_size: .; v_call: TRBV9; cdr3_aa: CASSGGRTGELFF
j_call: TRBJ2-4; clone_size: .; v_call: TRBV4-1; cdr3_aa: CASSQVGGRRNIQYF
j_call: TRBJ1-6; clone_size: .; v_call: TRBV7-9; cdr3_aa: CASSSTLTDSPLHF
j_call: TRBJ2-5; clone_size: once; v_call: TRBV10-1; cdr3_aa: CASSDSTSAQETQYF
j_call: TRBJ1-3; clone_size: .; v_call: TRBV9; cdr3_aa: CASSVQGTGNTIYF